Below are 2 T cell receptor beta chains sequenced from a single sample in a study of T cell clones after liver transplantation. Only in-frame clones appear in the TCRdb table, and some are missing; sequencing was by immunoSEQ multiplex PCR. The data show some 80,000 clones, about 85% seen once. The sequenced sample was CD4+ T cells from blood, obtained less than 50 months after liver transplant. These receptors originate from a human patient who received a liver transplant. Some T cells may possibly be graft donor cells.

This chain links TRBV7-9 with TRBJ2-3; D may be TRBD1 or TRBD2 (5 bases each). Germline CDR1 SEHNR, CDR2 FQNEAQ (reference sequence). The CDR3 contains 13 residues. V was trimmed by 6 bases and J by 4 bases, leaving 11 bases between them. This CDR3 is CASSTRGADTQYF. CDR3 bases: TGTGCCAGCAGTACACGGGGCGCAGATACGCAGTATTTT.

J is TRBJ2-7 and V is TRBV5-6; D is ambiguous. CDR1 is SGHDT, CDR2 YYEEEE, per germline. The V end lost 0 bases, the J end lost 5 bases, and 9 bases lay between the germline ends. This CDR3 has 13 amino acids. Here the CDR3 reads CASSLVVRDEQYF. The CDR3 coding sequence is TGTGCCAGCAGCTTGGTTGTGCGCGACGAGCAGTACTTC. Full variable domain (remainder filled in from reference TRBV5-6 and TRBJ2-7): DAGVTQSPTHLIKTRGQQVTLRCSPKSGHDTVSWYQQALGQGPQFIFQYYEEEERQRGNFPDRFSGHQFPNYSSELNVNALLLGDSALYLCASSLVVRDEQYFGPGTRLTVT.